The present T cell receptor (beta chain) was sequenced within a study of cytomegalovirus exposure and HLA in healthy donors. Study-level points and caveats: V- and J-gene trimming of TCR beta was linked (in a later analysis) to a missense DCLRE1C variant. Being indistinguishable, some V segments were excluded, TRBV6-2 and TRBV6-3 among them. When a later analysis compared HLA-associated TCR beta chains with equally common others, the HLA-associated chains turned out to be more clonally expanded and to have lower generation probabilities. By HLA locus, TCR association rates varied in a later analysis, with DRB1 showing the most and HLA-C the fewest.

A word on this clone: Its antigen is currently unknown.

The CDR3 length is 14 residues. The V segment lost 5 bases and the J segment 11 bases; nucleotides outside the gene matches: 9. Germline CDR1 MDHEN, CDR2 SYDVKM. 13 Jbeta primers and 60 Vbeta primers were used for the PCR. Clones were read by immunoSEQ multiplex PCR, and TCRdb kept only the in-frame ones, dropping some. This table holds around 190,000 clones, 60% to 80% found once. The chain uses TRBV28 and TRBJ1-5; 10 positions match TRBD1. Material for sequencing was PBMCs. The sequence derives from a woman in her late teens or twenties in good health and CMV-seronegative. CDR3 amino acids: CASSLRDRGTAQHF. The CDR3 DNA sequence: TGTGCCAGCAGTCTACGGGACAGGGGCACGGCCCAGCATTTT.